Each of the 24 T cell receptor beta chains below was sequenced from the same sample in a study of response to subunit inactivated influenza vaccine. TCRdb recomputed calls from the RT-PCR reads with MiXCR, one row per CDR3 protein. The sample shows about 650,000 distinct CDR3 sequences, 15% to 19% of them seen only once. The material was PBMCs from blood, obtained roughly 12 days after vaccination. The receptors were gathered from a man over 45 who received an inactivated influenza vaccine.

This clonotype was seen a single time. The chain couples TRBV5-6 to TRBJ2-7, with D tentatively TRBD2 (5 bases). The CDR3 spans 13 residues. Looked up from germline, CDR1 is SGHDT and CDR2 is YYEEEE. With 4 bases removed from V and 4 bases from J, the gap between germline ends came to 12 bases. The CDR3 coding sequence is TGTGCCAGCAGCGGCCGGGATCAATACGAGCAGTACTTC. Its protein is CASSGRDQYEQYF.

This chain links TRBV4-3 with TRBJ2-6, with TRBD1 matching 7 bases. CDR1 LGHNA and CDR2 YSLEER come from the germline V gene. J was trimmed by 0 bases and V by 4 bases; bases with no gene match: 12. This CDR3 spans 19 amino acids. The CDR3 DNA reads TGCGCCAGCAGCCCAAAGTCCTATACAGGGGACTCTGGGGCCAACGTCCTGACTTTC. Amino acids: CASSPKSYTGDSGANVLTF.

As DNA, the CDR3 is TGCAGTGCCCCGAGGGCGGGGTTCCAAGAGACCCAGTACTTC. Protein: CSAPRAGFQETQYF. The chain combines TRBV20-1 with TRBJ2-5; weak D call: TRBD2 (6 bases). The CDR3 runs 14 residues. Germline V lookup: CDR1 DFQATT, CDR2 SNEGSKA (reference sequence). Trimming removed 6 bases from V and 1 base from J, with 15 bases in between.

This clonotype was seen more than once but under ten times. The V call is TRBV29-1, the J call TRBJ2-5; D is unclear. Trimming left V 5 bases short and J 2 bases short, with 6 bases between. Germline CDR1 reads SQVTM; CDR2 reads ANQGSEA. This CDR3 has 11 amino acids. This CDR3 reads CSVRNQETQYF. For the CDR3, the DNA is TGCAGCGTTAGAAATCAAGAGACCCAGTACTTC.

This clonotype was picked up a small number of times. The chain joins TRBV28 to TRBJ2-1; 11 bases match TRBD1. This CDR3 has 16 amino acids. The V and J ends lost 5 bases and 2 bases, in that order; junction bases with no gene match: 5. Germline loops: CDR1 MDHEN, CDR2 SYDVKM. This chain's CDR3 is CASSTWDRGTYNEQFF. CDR3 DNA sequence: TGTGCCAGCAGTACCTGGGACAGGGGGACCTACAATGAGCAGTTCTTC.

This chain uses TRBV6-5 with TRBJ2-2, with D perhaps matching TRBD1 (6 bases). The CDR3 totals 13 residues. CDR1 is MNHEY and CDR2 is SVGAGI in the germline V gene. V dropped 4 bases and J dropped 5 bases, with 8 bases sitting between them. In nucleotides, the CDR3 is TGTGCCAGCAGTTGGACAGTAACCGGGGAGCTGTTTTTT. As protein: CASSWTVTGELFF.

This clonotype has just a few counts. The CDR3: CASSAPGDIQYF. The DNA for the CDR3 is TGTGCCAGCAGCGCCCCGGGGGACATTCAGTACTTC. The V and J genes are TRBV7-6 and TRBJ2-4, with D maybe TRBD2 (6 bases). Germline lookup yields CDR1 SGHVS and CDR2 FNYEAQ. CDR3 length: 12 residues. Trimming pared 5 bases from V and 8 bases from J, leaving 10 bases between. Combining the CDR3 with reference TRBV7-6 and TRBJ2-4 gives the whole variable domain GAGVSQSPRYKVTKRGQDVALRCDPISGHVSLYWYRQALGQGPEFLTYFNYEAQQDKSGLPNDRFSAERPEGSISTLTIQRTEQRDSAMYRCASSAPGDIQYFGAGTRLSVL.

The chain joins TRBV6-5 to TRBJ1-6; tentative D call: TRBD1 (5 bases). Per the germline V gene, CDR1 is MNHEY and CDR2 is SVGAGI. V dropped 2 bases and J dropped 10 bases, with 18 bases sitting between them. The CDR3 loop spans 16 amino acids. The CDR3 spells CASSYEWSQGLSPLHF. CDR3 DNA sequence: TGTGCCAGCAGTTACGAGTGGAGTCAGGGTTTGTCACCCCTCCACTTT.

The V gene is TRBV7-8, the J gene TRBJ1-6; tentatively, D is TRBD1 (5 bases). V was trimmed by 4 bases and J by 10 bases, leaving 14 bases between them. CDR1 and CDR2 from the germline V gene are SGHVS and FQNEAQ. The CDR3 has 14 amino acids. The CDR3 DNA follows: TGTGCCAGCAGCTACGGGCCAGGGTTGTCACCCCTCCACTTT. Its protein is CASSYGPGLSPLHF. Drawing the rest from reference TRBV7-8 and TRBJ1-6, the complete variable domain is GAGVSQSPRYKVAKRGQDVALRCDPISGHVSLFWYQQALGQGPEFLTYFQNEAQLDKSGLPSDRFFAERPEGSVSTLKIQRTQQEDSAVYLCASSYGPGLSPLHFGNGTRLTVT.

This clonotype was recorded a few times. This sequence joins TRBV5-5 and TRBJ1-2; a weak D match, TRBD1 (6 bases). The CDR3 sequence is 14 residues long. Germline V CDR1 and CDR2: SGHKS, YYEKEE (reference sequence). V lost 3 bases and J lost 2, with 11 bases in between. The CDR3, as DNA: TGTGCCAGCAGCTCCTACCAGGGGAACTATGGCTACACCTTC. This translates into CASSSYQGNYGYTF.

The rearrangement joins TRBV5-1 to TRBJ2-5; 7 nucleotides line up with TRBD2. This CDR3 has 16 residues. Germline CDR1 SGHRS, CDR2 YFSETQ. Unmatched junction bases numbered 6, after V lost 0 bases and J lost 1 base. CDR3 region: CASSLELASIQETQYF. The CDR3 coding sequence is TGCGCCAGCAGCTTGGAACTAGCGAGTATCCAAGAGACCCAGTACTTC.

This clonotype was seen more than once but under ten times. The V and J genes are TRBV15 and TRBJ1-6, with D possibly being TRBD1 (5 bases). The germline CDR1 and CDR2 sequences are LNHNV and YYDKDF (reference sequence). With 0 bases removed from V and 3 bases from J, the gap between germline ends came to 12 bases. This CDR3 contains 17 residues. Here the CDR3 reads CATSRDLQGVYNSPLHF. For the CDR3, the DNA is TGTGCCACCAGCAGAGATCTTCAGGGCGTCTATAATTCACCCCTCCACTTT.

This clonotype occurred many times. The rearrangement joins TRBV18 to TRBJ2-5; no firm D call. CDR1 is KGHSH and CDR2 is LQKENI in the germline V gene. This CDR3 has 14 residues. Trimming pared 1 base from V and 5 bases from J, leaving 11 bases between. Here the CDR3 reads CASSPLRSDETQYF. In DNA form, the CDR3 reads TGTGCCAGCTCACCACTGCGGTCTGACGAGACCCAGTACTTC.

This clonotype was counted between two and nine times. This chain connects TRBV15 to TRBJ2-3; D may be TRBD1 or TRBD2 (5 bases each). The V end lost 2 bases, the J end lost 2 bases, and 8 bases lay between the germline ends. The CDR3 sequence is 14 residues long. Germline loops: CDR1 LNHNV, CDR2 YYDKDF (reference sequence). The CDR3 coding sequence is TGTGCCACCAGCAGATTGGGGGACACAGATACGCAGTATTTT. It encodes CATSRLGDTDTQYF.

The chain combines TRBV2 with TRBJ2-5; perhaps TRBD2 as D (5 bases). This CDR3 comprises 14 residues. V lost 10 bases and J 5 bases, leaving 20 bases between the germline ends. CDR1 SNHLY and CDR2 FYNNEI come from the germline V gene. The CDR3 spells CAMAARIGGETQYF. CDR3 nucleotide sequence: TGTGCCATGGCCGCCCGGATAGGAGGCGAGACCCAGTACTTC.

This clonotype was counted only a few times. The chain carries TRBV9 and TRBJ2-5; 8 nucleotides agree with TRBD2. Trimming cost V 3 bases and J 4 bases; bases outside gene matches: 8. Looked up from germline, CDR1 is SGDLS and CDR2 is YYNGEE. The CDR3 has 15 amino acids. The CDR3 DNA follows: TGTGCCAGCAGCGCCGGACTAGCTTTTCGAGAGACCCAGTACTTC. Its translation: CASSAGLAFRETQYF.

This clonotype was observed many times. The chain has TRBV4-3 and TRBJ1-2, with a weak D call TRBD1 (6 bases). This CDR3 is 14 amino acids long. Germline V gives CDR1 LGHNA, CDR2 YSLEER. V dropped 0 bases and J dropped 8 bases, with 13 bases sitting between them. CDR3 bases: TGCGCCAGCAGCCAAGATCGGGGGCCGGGCGGCTACACCTTC. Encoded protein: CASSQDRGPGGYTF.

The chain carries TRBV2 and TRBJ2-5; D is unresolved. Trimming shortened V by 4 bases and J by 1 base, and 13 bases separated the two germline ends. Looked up from germline, CDR1 is SNHLY and CDR2 is FYNNEI. The CDR3 sequence is 15 residues long. This CDR3 is CASSGTRSFQETQYF. Here the CDR3 DNA reads TGTGCCAGCAGTGGAACGAGGTCCTTCCAAGAGACCCAGTACTTC.

This clonotype was picked up a small number of times. V gene TRBV12-3 or TRBV12-4 combines with J gene TRBJ1-1, with D perhaps matching TRBD1 (6 bases). The germline V and J ends were trimmed by 7 bases and 5 bases, with 17 bases remaining between them. This CDR3 region has 14 residues. This CDR3 reads CASTLGGPGTEAFF. The DNA for the CDR3 is TGTGCCAGCACCCTCGGGGGGCCGGGGACTGAAGCTTTCTTT.

The chain employs TRBV5-1 and TRBJ2-7, with 7 positions matching TRBD1. The junction had 10 bases not matched to a gene; V was cut back by 0 bases and J by 4 bases. Germline V gives CDR1 SGHRS, CDR2 YFSETQ. This CDR3 has 16 amino acids. The DNA of the CDR3 is TGCGCCAGCAGCTTGGCCCCCGGGACAGATTCTTACGAGCAGTACTTC. Protein: CASSLAPGTDSYEQYF. The full variable domain, in which reference TRBV5-1 and TRBJ2-7 provide the parts outside the CDR3, is KAGVTQTPRYLIKTRGQQVTLSCSPISGHRSVSWYQQTPGQGLQFLFEYFSETQRNKGNFPGRFSGRQFSNSRSEMNVSTLELGDSALYLCASSLAPGTDSYEQYFGPGTRLTVT.

This chain connects TRBV20-1 to TRBJ1-5; 7 bases line up with TRBD1. V lost 0 bases, J lost 4 bases, and 12 bases stayed unmatched. The CDR3 consists of 17 residues. Germline values: CDR1 DFQATT, CDR2 SNEGSKA (reference sequence). The CDR3 loop is CSAREITGAIENQPQHF. The CDR3, as DNA: TGCAGTGCTAGAGAGATTACAGGGGCCATTGAAAATCAGCCCCAGCATTTT.

This clonotype was found a few times. The CDR3 here is CASSPPSRNTEAFF. For the CDR3, the DNA is TGTGCCAGCAGCCCCCCTAGCAGGAACACTGAAGCTTTCTTT. The chain combines TRBV7-9 with TRBJ1-1; D is unresolved. The V end was cut by 5 bases, the J end by 1 base, with 11 bases between. The CDR3 totals 14 residues. Germline CDR1 and CDR2: SEHNR and FQNEAQ (reference sequence).

This clonotype was counted a few times. The V and J genes are TRBV5-1 and TRBJ2-3, with a possible D match to TRBD1 (6 bases). Trimming took off 3 bases at V and 6 bases at J, with 17 bases between the two ends. This CDR3 comprises 15 residues. Germline V lookup: CDR1 SGHRS, CDR2 YFSETQ. CDR3 amino acids: CASSSSGTRGDTQYF. DNA for the CDR3: TGCGCCAGCAGCTCCTCCGGGACAAGGGGTGATACGCAGTATTTT.

V and J are TRBV5-5 and TRBJ2-7, with TRBD1 matching 7 bases. The junction had 12 bases not matched to a gene; V was cut back by 4 bases and J by 5 bases. Germline CDR1 and CDR2: SGHKS and YYEKEE (reference sequence). This CDR3 is built from 15 residues. The CDR3 sequence is CASSAVTPGGDEQYF. For the CDR3, the DNA is TGTGCCAGCAGCGCCGTAACCCCAGGGGGTGACGAGCAGTACTTC. Together with reference TRBV5-5 and TRBJ2-7, the CDR3 gives the full variable domain: DAGVTQSPTHLIKTRGQQVTLRCSPISGHKSVSWYQQVLGQGPQFIFQYYEKEERGRGNFPDRFSARQFPNYSSELNVNALLLGDSALYLCASSAVTPGGDEQYFGPGTRLTVT.